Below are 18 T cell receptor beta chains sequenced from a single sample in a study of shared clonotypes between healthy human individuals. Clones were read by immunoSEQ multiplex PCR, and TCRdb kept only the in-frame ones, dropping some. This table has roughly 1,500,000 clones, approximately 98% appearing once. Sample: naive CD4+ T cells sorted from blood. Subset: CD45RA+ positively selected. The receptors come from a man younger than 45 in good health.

CDR3 amino acids: CASSLRRSNEQFF. In nucleotides, the CDR3 is TGTGCCAGCAGCTTAAGGCGGTCCAATGAGCAGTTCTTC. This chain links TRBV7-3 with TRBJ2-1; D not certain. V lost 1 base and J lost 6, with 7 bases in between. The CDR3 length is 13 residues. Germline V CDR1 and CDR2: SGHTA, FQGTGA.

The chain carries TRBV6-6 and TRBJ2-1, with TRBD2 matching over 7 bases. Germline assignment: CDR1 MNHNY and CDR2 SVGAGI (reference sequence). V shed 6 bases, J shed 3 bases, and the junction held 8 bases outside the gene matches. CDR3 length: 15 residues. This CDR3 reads CASSSGLGVYNEQFF. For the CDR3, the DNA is TGTGCCAGCAGCTCAGGACTAGGAGTCTACAATGAGCAGTTCTTC.

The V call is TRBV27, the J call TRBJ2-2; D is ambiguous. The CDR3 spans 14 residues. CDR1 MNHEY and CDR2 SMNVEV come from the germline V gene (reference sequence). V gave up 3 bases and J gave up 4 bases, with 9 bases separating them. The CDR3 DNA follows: TGTGCCAGCAGTTTGTTCCGCGTCACCGGGGAGCTGTTTTTT. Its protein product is CASSLFRVTGELFF.

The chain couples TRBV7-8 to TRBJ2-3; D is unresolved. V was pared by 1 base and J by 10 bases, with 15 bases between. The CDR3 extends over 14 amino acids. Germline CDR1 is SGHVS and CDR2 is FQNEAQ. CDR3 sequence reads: CASSLGRKALAQYF. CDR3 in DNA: TGTGCCAGCAGCTTAGGCAGGAAGGCCCTAGCGCAGTATTTT.

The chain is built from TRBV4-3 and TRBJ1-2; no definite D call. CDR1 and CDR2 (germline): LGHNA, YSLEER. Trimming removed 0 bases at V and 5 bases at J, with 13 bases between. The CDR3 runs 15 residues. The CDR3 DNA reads TGCGCCAGCAGCCAAGATCTCGGTTCATCTTATGGCTACACCTTC. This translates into CASSQDLGSSYGYTF.

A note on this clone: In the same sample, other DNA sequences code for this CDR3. In DNA, the CDR3 is TGTGCCAGCTCACCGGGACAGAATCAGCCCCAGCATTTT. Protein: CASSPGQNQPQHF. The V and J genes are TRBV18 and TRBJ1-5; 7 bases are a match to TRBD1. V dropped 3 bases and J dropped 4; count of bases not matched to a gene: 0. This CDR3 has 13 amino acids. CDR1 is KGHSH, CDR2 LQKENI, per germline. Together with reference TRBV18 and TRBJ1-5, the CDR3 gives the full variable domain: NAGVMQNPRHLVRRRGQEARLRCSPMKGHSHVYWYRQLPEEGLKFMVYLQKENIIDESGMPKERFSAEFPKEGPSILRIQQVVRGDSAAYFCASSPGQNQPQHFGDGTRLSIL.

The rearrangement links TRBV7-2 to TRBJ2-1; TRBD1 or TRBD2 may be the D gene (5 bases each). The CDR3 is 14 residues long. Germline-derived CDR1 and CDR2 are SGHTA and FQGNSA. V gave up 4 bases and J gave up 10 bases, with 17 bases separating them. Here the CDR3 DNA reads TGTGCCAGCAGCTCTCAACGGGGCCCCGGGGAGCAGTTCTTC. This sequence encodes CASSSQRGPGEQFF.

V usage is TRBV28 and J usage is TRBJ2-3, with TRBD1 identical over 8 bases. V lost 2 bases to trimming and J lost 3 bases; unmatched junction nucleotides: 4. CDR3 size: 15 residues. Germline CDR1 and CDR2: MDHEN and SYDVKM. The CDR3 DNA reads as TGTGCCAGCAGTTTACAGGGGGCAGGGACAGATACGCAGTATTTT. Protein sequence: CASSLQGAGTDTQYF.

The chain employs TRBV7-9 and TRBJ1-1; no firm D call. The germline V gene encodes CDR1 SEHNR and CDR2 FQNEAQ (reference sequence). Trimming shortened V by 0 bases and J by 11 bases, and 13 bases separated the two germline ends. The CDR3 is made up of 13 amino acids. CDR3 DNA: TGTGCCAGCAGCTTAGCGCAGGTTGACACGGCTTTCTTT. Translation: CASSLAQVDTAFF. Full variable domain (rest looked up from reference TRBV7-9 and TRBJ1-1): DTGVSQNPRHKITKRGQNVTFRCDPISEHNRLYWYRQTLGQGPEFLTYFQNEAQLEKSRLLSDRFSAERPKGSFSTLEIQRTEQGDSAMYLCASSLAQVDTAFFGQGTRLTVV.

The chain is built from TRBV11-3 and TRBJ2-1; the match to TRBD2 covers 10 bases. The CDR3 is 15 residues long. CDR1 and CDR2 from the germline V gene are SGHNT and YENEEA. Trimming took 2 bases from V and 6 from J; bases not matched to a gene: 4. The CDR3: CASSLSLAGVNEQFF. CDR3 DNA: TGTGCCAGCAGCTTATCCCTAGCGGGAGTCAATGAGCAGTTCTTC.

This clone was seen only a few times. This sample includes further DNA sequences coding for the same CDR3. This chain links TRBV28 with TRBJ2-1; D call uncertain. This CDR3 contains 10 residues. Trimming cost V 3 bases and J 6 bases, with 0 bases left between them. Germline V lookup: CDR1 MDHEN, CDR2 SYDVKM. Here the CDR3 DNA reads TGTGCCAGCAGTTTCAATGAGCAGTTCTTC. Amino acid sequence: CASSFNEQFF.

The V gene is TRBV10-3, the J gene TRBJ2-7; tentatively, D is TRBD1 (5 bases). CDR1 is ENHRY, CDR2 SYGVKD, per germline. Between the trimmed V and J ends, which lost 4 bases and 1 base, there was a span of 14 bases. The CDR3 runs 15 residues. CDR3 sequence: CAISGPDTASYEQYF. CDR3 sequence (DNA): TGTGCCATCAGTGGCCCGGACACCGCTTCCTACGAGCAGTACTTC.

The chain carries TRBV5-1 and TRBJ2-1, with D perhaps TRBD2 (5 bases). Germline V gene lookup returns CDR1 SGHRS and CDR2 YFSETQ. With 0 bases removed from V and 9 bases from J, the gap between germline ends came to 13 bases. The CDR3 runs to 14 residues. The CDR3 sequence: CASSLVPSNSEQFF. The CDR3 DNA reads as TGCGCCAGCAGCTTGGTGCCTAGCAATAGTGAGCAGTTCTTC.

CDR3 amino acids: CASSQDTGQTHNYGYTF. The CDR3, as DNA: TGTGCCAGCAGCCAAGATACCGGACAGACCCATAACTATGGCTACACCTTC. The V gene is TRBV4-2, the J gene TRBJ1-2; D possibly corresponds to TRBD1 (6 bases). V was pared by 0 bases and J by 1 base, with 15 bases between. The CDR3 runs 17 residues. In germline, CDR1 is LGHNA, CDR2 YNFKEQ.

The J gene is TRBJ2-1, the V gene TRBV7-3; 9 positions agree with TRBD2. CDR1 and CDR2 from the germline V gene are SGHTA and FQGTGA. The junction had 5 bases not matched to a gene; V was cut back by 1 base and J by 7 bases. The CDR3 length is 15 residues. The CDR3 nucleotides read TGTGCCAGCAGCTTAAAGGCGGGAGGGTTGAATGAGCAGTTCTTC. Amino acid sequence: CASSLKAGGLNEQFF.

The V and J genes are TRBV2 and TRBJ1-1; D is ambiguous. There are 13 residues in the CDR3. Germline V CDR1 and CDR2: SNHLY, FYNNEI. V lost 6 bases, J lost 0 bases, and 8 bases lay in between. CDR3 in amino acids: CASSKDMNTEAFF. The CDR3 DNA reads TGTGCCAGCAGCAAAGACATGAACACTGAAGCTTTCTTT.

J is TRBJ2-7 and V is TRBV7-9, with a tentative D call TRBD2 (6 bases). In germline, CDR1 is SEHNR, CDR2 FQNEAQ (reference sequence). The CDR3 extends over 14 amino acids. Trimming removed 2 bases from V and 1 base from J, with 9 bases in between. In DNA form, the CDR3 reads TGTGCCAGCAGCTTATCTAGCGCGTCCTACGAGCAGTACTTC. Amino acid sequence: CASSLSSASYEQYF.

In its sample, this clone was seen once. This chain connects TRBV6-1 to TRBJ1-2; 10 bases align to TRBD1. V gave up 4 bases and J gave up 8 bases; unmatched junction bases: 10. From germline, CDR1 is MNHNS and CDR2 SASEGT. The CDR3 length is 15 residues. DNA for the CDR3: TGTGCCAGCAGTGCCCAGACAGGGGGCGCGGTCGGCTACACCTTC. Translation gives CASSAQTGGAVGYTF.